The 3 T cell receptor beta chains below were found in one sample sequenced in a study of T-cell reconstitution after alpha-beta-depleted transplantation in children. The TCRbeta library was prepared with unique molecular identifiers. TCRdb used MiXCR to reprocess the PCR reads, holding one entry per CDR3 protein. The repertoire includes a few hundred thousand distinct CDR3 sequences, around two fifths of them detected once, and 25% to 30% sits in the top ten. The material was PBMCs, obtained before TCRalphabeta/CD19-depleted stem cell transplant. These receptors all come from a girl under 10 years old with aplastic anemia, due to receive a stem cell transplant.

This clonotype was seen a single time. The V call is TRBV11-1, the J call TRBJ2-2, with 14 bases fitting TRBD2. J gave up 0 bases and V 8 bases, and 14 bases lay outside the gene matches. Germline CDR1 SGHAT, CDR2 FQDESV (reference sequence). The CDR3 spans 20 residues. The CDR3 sequence is CASLRPPGLAGDTNTGELFF. As DNA, the CDR3 is TGTGCCAGCTTGCGGCCCCCGGGACTAGCGGGAGACACGAACACCGGGGAGCTGTTTTTT.

This chain joins TRBV19 and TRBJ1-4; no clear D. V dropped 3 bases and J dropped 4 bases, with 15 bases sitting between them. This CDR3 region has 16 residues. Germline CDR1 reads LNHDA; CDR2 reads SQIVND (reference sequence). The CDR3, as DNA: TGTGCCAGTAGTATTGGCTCCGGGCAGCTTAATGAAAAACTGTTTTTT. The encoded protein is CASSIGSGQLNEKLFF.

V usage is TRBV9 and J usage is TRBJ2-5, with 14 bases matching TRBD2. The germline gives CDR1 SGDLS, CDR2 YYNGEE. The CDR3 is 17 amino acids. The junction had 5 bases not matched to a gene; V was cut back by 2 bases and J by 2 bases. The CDR3 DNA reads TGTGCCAGCAGCGTCAATGGACTAGCGGGAGGTCAAGAGACCCAGTACTTC. Protein sequence: CASSVNGLAGGQETQYF.